This TCR beta chain was sequenced for a study of identical twins. Germline CDR1 reads SEHNR; CDR2 reads FQNEAQ (reference sequence). This CDR3 region has 15 residues. With 1 base removed from V and 2 bases from J, the gap between germline ends came to 10 bases. TCRdb reprocessed the 5' RACE reads via MiXCR and lists one record per CDR3 protein. The sample yields around 680,000 distinct CDR3 sequences, around 8.3% seen once. This clonotype was recorded at least ten times. These data also featured in a second study, about yellow fever vaccine responses in identical twins.

The chain has TRBV7-9 and TRBJ2-3; D is unclear. Sequencing used PBMCs. This clonotype was sampled from a woman aged 18-29 years in good health. The CDR3 here is CASSLVGDTTDTQYF. Written as DNA, the CDR3 is TGTGCCAGCAGCTTAGTAGGAGACACCACAGATACGCAGTATTTT.